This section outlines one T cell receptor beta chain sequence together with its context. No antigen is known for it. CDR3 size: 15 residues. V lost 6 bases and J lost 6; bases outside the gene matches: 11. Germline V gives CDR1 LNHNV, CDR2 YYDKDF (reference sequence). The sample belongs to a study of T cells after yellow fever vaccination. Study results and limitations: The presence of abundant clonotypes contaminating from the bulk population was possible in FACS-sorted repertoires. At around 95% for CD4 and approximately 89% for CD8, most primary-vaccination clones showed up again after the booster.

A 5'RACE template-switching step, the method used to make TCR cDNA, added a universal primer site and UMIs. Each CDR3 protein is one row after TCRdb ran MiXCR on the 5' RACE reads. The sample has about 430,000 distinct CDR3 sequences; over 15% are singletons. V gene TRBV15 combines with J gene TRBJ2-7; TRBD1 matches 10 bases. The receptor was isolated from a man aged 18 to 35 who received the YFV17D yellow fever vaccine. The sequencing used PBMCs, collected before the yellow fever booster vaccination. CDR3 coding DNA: TGTGCCACCAGAAGGTCGGGACAGGGGTCGGGCGAGCAGTACTTC. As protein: CATRRSGQGSGEQYF. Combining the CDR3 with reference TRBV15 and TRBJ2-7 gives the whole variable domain DAMVIQNPRYQVTQFGKPVTLSCSQTLNHNVMYWYQQKSSQAPKLLFHYYDKDFNNEADTPDNFQSRRPNTSFCFLDIRSPGLGDTAMYLCATRRSGQGSGEQYFGPGTRLTVT.